The 22 T cell receptor beta chains given below trace back to one sample, sequenced in a study of T-cell memory formation after mild COVID-19. TCRdb re-derived calls from the 5' RACE reads in MiXCR, one entry per CDR3 protein. The sample has 550,000 to 600,000 distinct CDR3 sequences; 15% to 20% are singletons. Source material: PBMCs or a T cell subset sorted from them (not recorded which). Receptors were obtained from an adult woman who had mild COVID-19 (a few samples of this study predate the infection). Cell type and time point are not known.

This clonotype turned up a few times. The chain employs TRBV13 and TRBJ2-1; 9 bases match TRBD1. From germline, CDR1 is PRHDT and CDR2 FYEKMQ (reference sequence). CDR3 length: 16 amino acids. The J segment lost 8 bases and the V segment lost 0 bases, leaving 8 bases of the junction unmatched. CDR3 protein: CASSLGRTGVVDEQFF. DNA for the CDR3: TGTGCCAGCAGCTTAGGGCGGACAGGGGTTGTAGATGAGCAGTTCTTC.

The V call is TRBV12-3 or TRBV12-4, the J call TRBJ1-1; 8 nucleotides agree with TRBD1. With 3 bases clipped from V and 5 bases from J, the junction kept 5 bases outside the gene matches. This CDR3 is built from 14 residues. The CDR3: CASSLWTGRTEAFF. Written as DNA, the CDR3 is TGTGCCAGCAGTTTGTGGACAGGGAGGACTGAAGCTTTCTTT.

This sequence joins TRBV2 and TRBJ1-3, with a possible D match to TRBD1 (6 bases). V gave up 3 bases and J gave up 5 bases, with 14 bases separating them. Germline CDR1 and CDR2: SNHLY and FYNNEI. This CDR3 region has 15 residues. The CDR3 reads CASSDPGAGRNTIYF. In DNA, the CDR3 is TGTGCCAGCAGTGATCCGGGGGCAGGTCGAAACACCATATATTTT.

This rearrangement joins TRBV27 to TRBJ1-1; TRBD1 might be the D (6 bases). The V gene's germline CDR1 is MNHEY and CDR2 SMNVEV (reference sequence). The CDR3 length is 15 residues. Trimming took off 8 bases at V and 6 bases at J, with 22 bases between the two ends. This CDR3 reads CASRDNLAFSAEAFF. The CDR3 bases are TGTGCCAGCCGGGACAATTTAGCCTTCTCAGCTGAAGCTTTCTTT.

The rearrangement joins TRBV6-5 to TRBJ2-7; a weak D match, TRBD2 (5 bases). The V gene's germline CDR1 is MNHEY and CDR2 SVGAGI. The CDR3 spans 15 residues. V lost 3 bases and J 5 bases, leaving 17 bases between the germline ends. For the CDR3, the DNA is TGTGCCAGCAGTTATATGGGCCGGGGTGACCACGAGCAGTACTTC. Its protein is CASSYMGRGDHEQYF.

This clonotype was counted ten times or more. This chain connects TRBV7-8 to TRBJ2-5; TRBD1 agrees at 7 bases. This CDR3 has 15 residues. Germline CDR1 and CDR2: SGHVS and FQNEAQ. Trimming removed 4 bases from V and 5 bases from J; junction bases left unmatched: 10. The DNA for the CDR3 is TGTGCCAGCAGCTCCCTGCTCGTCAGGGGGGAGACCCAGTACTTC. Protein sequence: CASSSLLVRGETQYF.

This clonotype has only a few counts. The chain carries TRBV6-5 and TRBJ1-2; 8 bases are a match to TRBD1. Per germline, CDR1 MNHEY and CDR2 SVGAGI. The CDR3 covers 16 residues. V trimming: 6 bases; J trimming: 6 bases; junction bases outside the gene matches: 15. CDR3 coding DNA: TGTGCCAGCAGAACGGGACAGGTCGATGGGGGGAATGGCTACACCTTC. It translates to CASRTGQVDGGNGYTF.

This clonotype has ten or more counts. CDR3 DNA: TGCGCCAGCAGCTTGGCTCGACGACAGGGGGCTGAAGAGACCCAGTACTTC. Translation gives CASSLARRQGAEETQYF. The chain couples TRBV5-1 to TRBJ2-5; TRBD1 matches at 10 bases. This CDR3 is built from 17 residues. V was clipped by 0 bases and J by 3 bases; unmatched bases: 8. CDR1 SGHRS and CDR2 YFSETQ come from the germline V gene.

This clonotype was detected only a few times. The V gene is TRBV6-5, the J gene TRBJ2-2; D is possibly TRBD1 or TRBD2 (5 bases each). Trimming took off 5 bases at V and 6 bases at J, with 13 bases between the two ends. The germline CDR1 and CDR2 sequences are MNHEY and SVGAGI. The CDR3 consists of 14 residues. This CDR3 reads CASSIRDLAGELFF. CDR3 bases: TGTGCCAGCAGTATTAGGGACCTCGCCGGGGAGCTGTTTTTT.

The V call is TRBV29-1, the J call TRBJ1-2; D is perhaps TRBD1 (5 bases). Germline CDR1 reads SQVTM; CDR2 reads ANQGSEA. Trimming shortened V by 0 bases and J by 8 bases, and 16 bases separated the two germline ends. The CDR3 runs to 14 residues. CDR3 protein: CSVEDRGRGPGYTF. The CDR3 DNA reads as TGCAGCGTTGAAGATCGGGGCAGAGGTCCGGGCTACACCTTC.

This chain joins TRBV10-3 and TRBJ1-4, with unresolved D. Germline CDR1 ENHRY, CDR2 SYGVKD. The V and J ends lost 7 bases and 0 bases respectively, with 6 bases between them. CDR3 length: 13 residues. The CDR3 coding sequence is TGTGCCATCAAGGGCGCAACTAATGAAAAACTGTTTTTT. Its translation is CAIKGATNEKLFF.

The chain recombines TRBV5-1 with TRBJ2-1, with 10 bases aligning to TRBD2. The CDR3 is 15 residues long. V shed 4 bases and J 5 bases; nucleotides not matched to a gene: 6. CDR1 is SGHRS and CDR2 is YFSETQ in the germline V gene. Here the CDR3 DNA reads TGCGCCAGCAGCCTTAGCGGGGGGACCCACAATGAGCAGTTCTTC. Protein product: CASSLSGGTHNEQFF.

The V gene is TRBV10-3, the J gene TRBJ2-3; D may be TRBD2 (5 bases). The germline gives CDR1 ENHRY, CDR2 SYGVKD. The CDR3 length is 15 residues. V lost 0 bases and J lost 0, with 7 bases in between. The CDR3 nucleotides read TGTGCCATCAGTGAGTCCAGGACTAGCACAGATACGCAGTATTTT. It yields the protein CAISESRTSTDTQYF.

The chain employs TRBV6-6 and TRBJ1-1; the D is unclear. CDR1 is MNHNY and CDR2 is SVGAGI in the germline V gene (reference sequence). Trimming stripped 4 bases from V and 1 base from J, with 19 bases between. This CDR3 region has 17 residues. For the CDR3, the DNA is TGTGCCAGCAGTTTTTCTATTATAGTCCGGGAGAACACTGAAGCTTTCTTT. Amino acid sequence: CASSFSIIVRENTEAFF.

This chain links TRBV5-6 with TRBJ1-1; D might be TRBD1 (6 bases). This CDR3 is built from 11 residues. Germline V gene data show CDR1 as SGHDT and CDR2 as YYEEEE. Deletions cut 3 bases from V and 11 bases from J, with 11 bases between. The CDR3 DNA follows: TGTGCCAGCAGCTCAGGGGTGTCGGCTTTCTTT. Encoded protein: CASSSGVSAFF.

CDR3 residues: CASSSRRQGVTYNEQFF. CDR3 bases: TGTGCCAGCAGCTCACGCAGACAGGGGGTGACCTACAATGAGCAGTTCTTC. The chain joins TRBV7-6 to TRBJ2-1, with 9 bases lining up with TRBD1. J gave up 2 bases and V 4 bases, and 9 bases lay outside the gene matches. This CDR3 is built from 17 residues. The germline V gene has CDR1 SGHVS and CDR2 FNYEAQ.

The V and J genes are TRBV28 and TRBJ2-1; 8 bases are a match to TRBD2. V shed 4 bases, J shed 8 bases, and the junction held 22 bases outside the gene matches. The V gene's germline CDR1 is MDHEN and CDR2 SYDVKM. The CDR3 runs to 19 residues. CDR3 amino acids: CASSSITLGKRESRDEQFF. In DNA, the CDR3 is TGTGCCAGCAGTTCTATCACCCTCGGTAAGCGGGAGTCCCGGGATGAGCAGTTCTTC.

This clonotype was observed many times. V is TRBV9 and J is TRBJ1-2; no reliable D call. CDR1 SGDLS and CDR2 YYNGEE come from the germline V gene. CDR3 length equals 13 residues. V was clipped by 5 bases and J by 2 bases, with 10 bases between them. CDR3: CASSPDMNYGYTF. In nucleotides, the CDR3 is TGTGCCAGCAGTCCCGACATGAACTATGGCTACACCTTC.

The sample holds one count of this clonotype. This may come from a read error, since a much larger clone is one base off. The J gene is TRBJ2-1, the V gene TRBV7-2, with 10 positions matching TRBD2. The CDR3 loop spans 15 amino acids. Trimming at V came to 5 bases and at J to 2 bases, leaving 3 bases not matched to a gene. Per the germline V gene, CDR1 is SGHTA and CDR2 is FQGNSA. This chain's CDR3 is CASSILAGTYNEQFF. The CDR3 DNA reads as TGTGCCAGCAGCATACTAGCGGGGACCTACAATGAGCAGTTCTTC. The whole variable domain, filled in from reference TRBV7-2 and TRBJ2-1, reads GAGVSQSPSNKVTEKGKDVELRCDPISGHTALYWYRQSLGQGLEFLIYFQGNSAPDKSGLPSDRFSAERTGGSVSTLTIQRTQQEDSAVYLCASSILAGTYNEQFFGPGTRLTVL.

This clonotype was seen a handful of times. The chain combines TRBV29-1 with TRBJ2-7; possibly TRBD2 for D (6 bases). This CDR3 has 15 residues. Germline CDR1 and CDR2: SQVTM and ANQGSEA. With 3 bases removed from V and 0 bases from J, the gap between germline ends came to 15 bases. CDR3 in amino acids: CSVEEGNESSYEQYF. The CDR3 DNA sequence: TGCAGCGTTGAGGAGGGTAACGAGAGCTCCTACGAGCAGTACTTC.

The chain has TRBV19 and TRBJ2-1; 7 positions agree with TRBD1. Per the germline V gene, CDR1 is LNHDA and CDR2 is SQIVND (reference sequence). V trimming: 5 bases; J trimming: 6 bases; junction bases outside the gene matches: 10. The CDR3 contains 15 residues. CDR3 nucleotide sequence: TGTGCCAGTAGTGGGCAGGGGGTAAGACGCAATGAGCAGTTCTTC. It encodes CASSGQGVRRNEQFF.

This rearrangement joins TRBV7-2 to TRBJ1-1; D gene uncertain. Trimming shortened V by 1 base and J by 4 bases, and 10 bases separated the two germline ends. In germline, CDR1 is SGHTA, CDR2 FQGNSA. The CDR3 extends over 14 amino acids. The CDR3 DNA is TGTGCCAGCAGCTTAGACGGGATAGGCACTGAAGCTTTCTTT. It is translated as CASSLDGIGTEAFF.